This TCR beta chain was documented in a study of cytomegalovirus exposure and HLA in healthy donors (dated by TCRdb to 2017 to 2019). A note on the overall study: An earlier analysis of more than 550 of the donors reported 276 Gb of sequence data and around 120 million unique TCR beta sequences obtained from about 179 million T cells. Approximately 300 gigabases of sequencing data and around 85 million unique TCR sequences made up an early release that covered several hundred HLA-typed donors. The genetic ancestry cluster associated with self-reported Caucasian donors included about 81% of the 300 to 450 genotyped donors. The study aimed to test whether cataloging public T cell receptors could reveal signatures of past pathogen exposure. Using immunosequencing, the study profiled T cell repertoires from 550 to 750 subjects and related those repertoires to cytomegalovirus serostatus. In addition to the first cohort of 666 subjects, a separate validation cohort of approximately 120 different subjects was used. To predict cytomegalovirus infection status, the study combined high-throughput TCR immunosequencing, statistical association of individual TCRs with disease status, and machine learning. To study patterns of TCR occurrence, a later analysis re-analyzed previously published TCR beta repertoires from around 700 donors and added high-resolution HLA genotyping. Rather than drawing on any new phenotypic data, the later analysis identified candidate immune exposures from TCR beta sequences and the way those sequences occurred across donors. To decide whether each TCR beta V gene segment behaved as functional or pseudogenic, an earlier analysis of approximately 590 of the donors relied on high-throughput TCR beta sequencing. Alongside the repertoire data, information on donor age, sex, ethnicity and CMV serostatus was compiled. In a later genetic analysis, genome-wide SNP genotypes for about three fifths of the 666 donors were used, and that subset was treated as a discovery cohort. Every discovery cohort repertoire had been produced on one sequencing platform. HLA typing included class I and class II loci at four-digit resolution. The number of donors typed differed by locus, with 629-630 for A, B, C, DRB1 and DQB1, about 500 for DQA1, 600 to 610 for DPA1, and under 490 for DPB1. Four to six DR-DQ haplotypes were handled as single units for association and clustering, since linkage in the cohort was strong. Across approximately 420 genotyped donors of the cohort, an average of about 200,000 unique TCR beta nucleotide sequences per donor were sequenced, and roughly a sixth of those sequences were non-productive. Study-wide conclusions, independent of this receptor: In a later analysis, TCR association rates were found to vary across HLA loci, with the most associated TCRs seen for DRB1 alleles and the fewest for HLA-C alleles. A later analysis found that HLA-associated TCR beta chains were more clonally expanded and had lower generation probabilities than equally common non-associated chains. Linkage disequilibrium might explain the correlated functional status among segregating V segments, but an unknown experimental factor could not be excluded. Assigning TCR associations to individual alleles was difficult when HLA alleles, especially DR and DQ, strongly co-occurred. Some IMGT-functional V segments, including TRBV6-2 and TRBV6-3, could not be told apart with the 87-base-pair reads, so those segments were excluded. Cytomegalovirus status was reported to be diagnosed by the classifier with high specificity and sensitivity in both the original and validation cohorts. It was suggested by the authors that the approach could potentially be generalized to other disease states and immunological phenotypes. In this cohort, only TCR beta chains were sequenced, and detectable features were limited by the absence of alpha or paired-chain data. A later analysis reported that several top co-occurrence clusters appeared linked to parvovirus B19, influenza, CMV and Epstein-Barr virus. Immune exposure information for the cohort was limited to CMV serostatus. Three of the identified cytomegalovirus-associated TCR beta chains were confirmed in vitro to be specific for cytomegalovirus antigens. Presence/absence analyses assumed roughly uniform sequencing depth across donors, an assumption that may not hold. A later genetic analysis reported fewer N-insertions in productive TCRs among donors in an Asian-associated ancestry cluster than the roughly 720-donor mean. Because HLA typing was unavailable for some donors at each locus, only the typed subset was used in association tests. In a later analysis, more than 15,000 TCR beta sequences were associated with specific HLA alleles at a false discovery rate of 0.05. In the study, around 150 TCR beta chains were listed as associated with cytomegalovirus. The sequencing pipeline was judged likely to have produced a cluster of highly shared sequence variants as a technical artifact. In a later analysis, most CMV-associated TCR beta chains were found to appear HLA-restricted, with HLA associations seemingly driven largely by CMV exposure. V-gene and J-gene trimming of TCR beta chains was associated with a missense DCLRE1C variant in a later genetic analysis, and the association was replicated in an independent cohort. Fewer than 20 rarely observed V segments, including chromosome 9 orphons, were excluded from the earlier analysis of approximately 500 of the donors because counts were too low. In an earlier analysis of 450 to 750 of the donors, most TCR beta V segments appeared in productive rearrangements about 90% or about 30% of the time, broadly matching IMGT annotations. Across donors, most TCR sequences were observed very rarely, whereas some public TCRs were present in many individuals. A further reported finding was that TCR beta sequences accurately predicted the HLA-A and HLA-B alleles for most subjects in the first cohort.

CDR1 and CDR2 are drawn from the germline V gene: SGHVS, FQNEAQ. Clipping removes 1 base from V and 3 bases from J, with 11 as the unmatched junction base count. The CDR3 spans 18 residues, from the cysteine through the phenylalanine. The DNA shown is the 54-base CDR3, in frame from base 1. The library was obtained by the immunoSEQ multiplex PCR assay. For the multiplex PCR, a mixture combining 60 forward primers for TCR Vbeta segments and 13 reverse primers for TCR Jbeta segments was used. The CDR3 region of rearranged TCR beta genes was amplified from genomic DNA by a multiplex PCR assay. Amplified TCR beta libraries were sequenced as 87-base-pair reads on the Illumina HiSeq System. In the original analysis: A later analysis tallied roughly 76 million unique TCR beta chains across the 666 repertoires, and about 10 million of those chains were shared by two or more donors. To remove PCR and sequencing errors, raw reads were error-corrected and collapsed into unique sequences using a nearest-neighbor algorithm that merged closely related sequences. V, D and J gene segments were assigned by aligning CDR3 sequences to IMGT reference sequences. For a sequence to be retained, at least a six-nucleotide match to both a V gene segment and a J gene segment was required. Rearrangements were called productive when the CDR3 lacked stop codons and stayed in frame with V and J; all others were non-productive. CDR3 was defined by IMGT convention, running from the second conserved V-encoded cysteine to the conserved J-encoded phenylalanine. The earlier analysis of fewer than 750 of the donors excluded sequences that lacked an unambiguous match to a single V gene segment. An earlier analysis of a few hundred of the donors called V segments functional above 56.7% productive rearrangements and segregating when the between-donor standard deviation exceeded 5%. A statistical classification framework was developed to diagnose cytomegalovirus status using the catalog of TCR beta chain sequences. In a later analysis, V and J genes were assigned by comparing TCR nucleotide sequences against IMGT/GENE-DB human TR gene sequences. In a later analysis, CDR3 sequences and most-parsimonious VDJ recombination scenarios were assigned using the TCRdist pipeline. A later analysis defined each TCR beta chain by its CDR3 amino acid sequence plus V-gene family, and excluded reads lacking a unique V-gene family. A later analysis removed 592 highly shared, low-generation-probability nucleotide sequences to deal with suspected cross-contamination and a sequencing artifact. For each public chain, a later analysis derived a clonal expansion index from normalized ranks of inferred template counts within each repertoire. In a later analysis, generation probabilities were computed using a VDJ recombination model fitted to out-of-frame rearrangements, and the results were checked against IGoR. Hypergeometric tests were used in a later analysis to score TCR-TCR, TCR-HLA and TCR-CMV co-occurrence, with a repertoire-size bias correction applied to the TCR pairs. To estimate false discovery rates, a later analysis permuted the HLA or CMV assignments 20 times. In a later analysis, co-occurring TCRs were grouped using DBSCAN, with TCRdist sequence similarity added in when clustering inside HLA-allele-positive subsets. Repertoires with fewer than 30,000 or more than 120,000 public chains, plus five repertoires with anomalous nucleotide sharing, were excluded from co-occurrence clustering. What TCRdb holds here is the immuneACCESS table cut down to in-frame rearrangements. Part of the clones is not present; checked against another copy, under half of the missing clones reflect an unresolved V gene, and the others are unexplained. The V and J calls and clone size are taken from that table; D and trimming were inferred from the DNA. The sample's table lists a count of 95,000 to 150,000 clones. The top ten constitute more than 3% of the sample.

The cohort comprised around 700 healthy bone marrow donors. All cohort members were sampled while nominally healthy, although unrecorded immune exposures were likely present. The donor was CMV seronegative and was included in the group of 352 seronegative cohort members. A peripheral blood sample was provided by each donor, and peripheral blood mononuclear cells were used for TCR beta sequencing. Genomic DNA extraction from the blood cell samples was performed with the Qiagen DNeasy Blood Extraction Kit. As concerns this clone: What this receptor recognizes is not known.

Recombination joined TRBV7-8 with TRBJ2-2; the junction holds 7 bases that match TRBD2. This sequence originates from a man in his late teens or twenties in good health and CMV-seronegative. The sample comprised PBMCs. The CDR3 region: CASSLEMGGAGYTGELFF. Read as DNA, the sequence is TGTGCCAGCAGCTTAGAAATGGGGGGAGCGGGATACACCGGGGAGCTGTTTTTT.